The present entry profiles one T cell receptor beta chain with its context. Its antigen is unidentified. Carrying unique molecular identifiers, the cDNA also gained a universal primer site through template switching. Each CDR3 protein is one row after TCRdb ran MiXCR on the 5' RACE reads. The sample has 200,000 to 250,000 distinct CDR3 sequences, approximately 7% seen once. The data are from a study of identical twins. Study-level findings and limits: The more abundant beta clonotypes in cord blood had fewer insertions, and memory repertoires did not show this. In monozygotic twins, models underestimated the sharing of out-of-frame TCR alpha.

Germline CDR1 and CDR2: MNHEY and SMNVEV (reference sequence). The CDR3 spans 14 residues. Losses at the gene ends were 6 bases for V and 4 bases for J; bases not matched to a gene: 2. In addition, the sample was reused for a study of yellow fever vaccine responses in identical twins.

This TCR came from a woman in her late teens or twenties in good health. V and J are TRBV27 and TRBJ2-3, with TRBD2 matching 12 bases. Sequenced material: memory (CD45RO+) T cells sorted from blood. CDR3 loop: CASRLAGGPDTQYF. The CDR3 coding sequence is TGTGCCAGCAGACTAGCGGGAGGCCCAGATACGCAGTATTTT.